This T cell receptor (beta chain) stems from a study of shared clonotypes between healthy human individuals. For the study at large: Each donor contributed plates that comprised three CD4 naive, three CD4 memory, two CD8 naive and one CD8 memory.

Per the germline V gene, CDR1 is SEHNR and CDR2 is FQNEAQ (reference sequence). Trimming took off 4 bases at V and 2 bases at J, with 13 bases between the two ends. The CDR3 is 15 residues long. Study processing details: Filtering of immunoSEQ junctional sequences could not match full-length read filtering. Clones were read by immunoSEQ multiplex PCR, and TCRdb kept only the in-frame ones, dropping some. V and J calls and clone size are as listed in that table; D and trimming were resolved from the DNA. The profile shows about 690,000 clones, 90% of them singletons. The V gene is TRBV7-9, the J gene TRBJ2-3; D perhaps matches TRBD1 (5 bases). The sequence came from a man aged 18 to 30 in good health. Some clones in this sample may be carry-over from other donors' samples. The specimen sequenced was memory CD8+ T cells from PBMCs. The sample's subset: CD45RO+ cells pooled with CCR7-negative TemRA cells. DNA for the CDR3: TGTGCCAGCAGCTCATCAGGGAATCCCACAGATACGCAGTATTTT. Translating gives CASSSSGNPTDTQYF.